Described below is a single T cell receptor beta chain sequence and its context. What it binds is unknown. This table comes from immunoSEQ multiplex PCR, and its TCRdb copy is limited to in-frame clones, with some not included. The sample yields just over 60,000 clones, about nine tenths seen once. The data were obtained in a study of PD-1 blockade in classical Hodgkin lymphoma. Study overall: A 3 mg/kg intravenous dose of nivolumab was received by patients every 2 weeks. Points from the study as a whole: Prior to therapy, complete responders displayed diversity much like that of newly diagnosed patients.

Germline trimming cut 5 bases from V and 6 bases from J; bases unmatched to any gene: 6. CDR1 and CDR2 from the germline V gene are LNHNV and YYDKDF (reference sequence). CDR3 length equals 15 residues. The patients all showed relapse after autologous stem cell transplantation, while their brentuximab vedotin exposure varied. This sequence was found in a human donor with classical Hodgkin lymphoma. This sample comprised peripheral blood mononuclear cells (PBMCs), obtained at baseline. V gene TRBV15 combines with J gene TRBJ1-6; 8 nucleotides align to TRBD1. The CDR3 bases are TGTGCCACCAGCGAGGACAGGGAGGGTAATTCACCCCTCCACTTT. Translating it yields CATSEDREGNSPLHF.